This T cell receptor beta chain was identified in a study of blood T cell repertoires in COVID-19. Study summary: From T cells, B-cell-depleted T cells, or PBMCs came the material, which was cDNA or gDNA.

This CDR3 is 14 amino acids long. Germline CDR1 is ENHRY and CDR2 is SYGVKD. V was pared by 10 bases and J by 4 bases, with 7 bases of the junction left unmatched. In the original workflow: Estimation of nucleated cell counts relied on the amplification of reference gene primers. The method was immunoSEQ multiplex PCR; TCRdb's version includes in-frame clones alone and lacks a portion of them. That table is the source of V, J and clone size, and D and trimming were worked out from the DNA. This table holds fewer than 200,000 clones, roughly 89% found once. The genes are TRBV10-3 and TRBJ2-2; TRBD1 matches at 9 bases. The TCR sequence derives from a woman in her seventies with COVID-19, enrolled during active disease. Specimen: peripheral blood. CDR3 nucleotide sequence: TGTGCCACGGCGGACAGGGGAGGCACCGGGGAGCTGTTTTTT. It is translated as CATADRGGTGELFF.